This T cell receptor (beta chain) was recorded in a study of shared clonotypes between healthy human individuals. Study conclusions and caveats: Naive subsets typically showed greater estimated richness than memory subsets. The genetic and exposure-history diversity represented was limited by few donors.

In the source study's methods: ImmunoSEQ gave junction-only sequences without quality scores, so filtering differed. Some clones are missing from TCRdb's copy, which holds only in-frame ones; the method was immunoSEQ multiplex PCR. That table furnishes V, J and clone size, whereas the DNA furnished D and trimming. The sample shows about 2,100,000 clones, approximately 94% of them seen only once. As defined, naive CD8 cells were CD45RO-negative and positively selected for CCR7, with terminally differentiated effector memory CD45RA+ cells excluded. Points on this clone: Its antigen is unknown. This sample also contains other DNA sequences that code for the same CDR3.

The source of this sequence is a man younger than 35 in good health. Some clones in this sample may be carry-over from other donors' samples. Sequencing input: naive CD8+ T cells from PBMCs.

As DNA, the CDR3 is TGTGCCAGCAGTCTACTAGGGACAGGCTACGAGCAGTACTTC. Encoded protein: CASSLLGTGYEQYF. The V gene is TRBV27, the J gene TRBJ2-7; TRBD1 matches at 8 bases. CDR1 is MNHEY, CDR2 SMNVEV, per germline (reference sequence). This CDR3 is 14 amino acids long. J lost 3 bases, V lost 5 bases, and 6 bases had no gene match.